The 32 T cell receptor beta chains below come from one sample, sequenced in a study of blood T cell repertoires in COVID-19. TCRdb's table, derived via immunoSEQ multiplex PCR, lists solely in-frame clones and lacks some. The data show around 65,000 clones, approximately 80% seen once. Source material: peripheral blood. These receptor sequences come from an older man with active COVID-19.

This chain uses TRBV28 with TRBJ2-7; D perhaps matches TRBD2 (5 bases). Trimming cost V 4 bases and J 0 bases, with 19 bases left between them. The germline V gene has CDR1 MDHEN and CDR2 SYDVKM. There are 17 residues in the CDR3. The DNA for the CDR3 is TGTGCCAGCAGTTCTCGGATCCAGGCCGAGGGCTCCTACGAGCAGTACTTC. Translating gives CASSSRIQAEGSYEQYF.

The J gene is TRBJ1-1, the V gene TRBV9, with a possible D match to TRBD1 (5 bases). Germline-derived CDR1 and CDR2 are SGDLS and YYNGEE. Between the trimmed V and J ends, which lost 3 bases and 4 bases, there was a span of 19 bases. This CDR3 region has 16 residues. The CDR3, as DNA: TGTGCCAGCAGCGCCGCCATTTTGGGGGGAGGCACTGAAGCTTTCTTT. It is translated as CASSAAILGGGTEAFF.

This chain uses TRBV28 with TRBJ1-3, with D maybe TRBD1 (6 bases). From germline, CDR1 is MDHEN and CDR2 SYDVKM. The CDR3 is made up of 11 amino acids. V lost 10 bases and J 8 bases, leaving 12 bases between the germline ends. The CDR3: CATSGVDTIYF. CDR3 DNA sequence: TGTGCCACCTCAGGGGTCGACACCATATATTTT.

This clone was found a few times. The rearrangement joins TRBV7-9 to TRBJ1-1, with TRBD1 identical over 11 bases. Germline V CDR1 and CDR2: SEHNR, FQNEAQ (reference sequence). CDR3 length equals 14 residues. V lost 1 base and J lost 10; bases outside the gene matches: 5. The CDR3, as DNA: TGTGCCAGCAGCTTAGGCTGGACAGGGGGCCTAGCTTTCTTT. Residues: CASSLGWTGGLAFF.

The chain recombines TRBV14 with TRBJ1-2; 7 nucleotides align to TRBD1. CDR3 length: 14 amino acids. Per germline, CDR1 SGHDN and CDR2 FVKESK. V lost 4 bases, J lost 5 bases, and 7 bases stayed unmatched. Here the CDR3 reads CASSRRGRGYGYTF. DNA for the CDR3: TGTGCCAGCAGCCGCAGGGGGAGAGGGTATGGCTACACCTTC.

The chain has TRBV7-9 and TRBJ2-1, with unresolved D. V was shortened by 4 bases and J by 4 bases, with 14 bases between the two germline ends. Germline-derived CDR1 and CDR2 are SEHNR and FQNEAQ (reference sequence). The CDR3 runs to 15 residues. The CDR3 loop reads CASSYGSQRYNEQFF. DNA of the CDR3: TGTGCCAGCAGCTACGGATCCCAGCGATACAATGAGCAGTTCTTC.

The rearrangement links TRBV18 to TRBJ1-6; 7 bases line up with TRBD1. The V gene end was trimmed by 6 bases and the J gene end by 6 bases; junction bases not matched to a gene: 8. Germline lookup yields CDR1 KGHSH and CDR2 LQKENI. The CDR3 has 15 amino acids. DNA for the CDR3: TGTGCCAGCTCGAGAGACAGGGTTGGTAATTCACCCCTCCACTTT. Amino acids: CASSRDRVGNSPLHF.

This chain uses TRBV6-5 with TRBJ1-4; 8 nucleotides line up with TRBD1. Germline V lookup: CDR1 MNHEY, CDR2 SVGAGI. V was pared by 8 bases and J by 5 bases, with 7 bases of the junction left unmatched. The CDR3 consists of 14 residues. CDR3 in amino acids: CASRDGQGNEKLFF. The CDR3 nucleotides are TGTGCCAGCCGGGACGGACAGGGCAATGAAAAACTGTTTTTT.

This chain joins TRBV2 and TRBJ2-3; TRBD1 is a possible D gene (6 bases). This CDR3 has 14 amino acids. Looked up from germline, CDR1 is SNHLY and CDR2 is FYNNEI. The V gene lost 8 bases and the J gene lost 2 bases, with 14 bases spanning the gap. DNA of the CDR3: TGTGCCAGCTTCCGGGACACACACACAGATACGCAGTATTTT. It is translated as CASFRDTHTDTQYF.

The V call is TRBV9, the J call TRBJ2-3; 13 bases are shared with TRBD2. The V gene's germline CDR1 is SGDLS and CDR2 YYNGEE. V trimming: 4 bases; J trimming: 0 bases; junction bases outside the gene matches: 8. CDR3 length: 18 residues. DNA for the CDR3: TGTGCCAGCAGCCCTGGACTAGCGGGGGACTCTAGCACAGATACGCAGTATTTT. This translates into CASSPGLAGDSSTDTQYF.

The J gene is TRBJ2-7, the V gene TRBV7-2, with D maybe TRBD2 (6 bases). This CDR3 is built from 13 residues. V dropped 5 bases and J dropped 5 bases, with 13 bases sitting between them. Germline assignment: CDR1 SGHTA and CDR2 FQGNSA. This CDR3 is CASSLGSGDEQYF. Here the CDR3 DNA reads TGTGCCAGCAGCCTAGGATCGGGGGACGAGCAGTACTTC.

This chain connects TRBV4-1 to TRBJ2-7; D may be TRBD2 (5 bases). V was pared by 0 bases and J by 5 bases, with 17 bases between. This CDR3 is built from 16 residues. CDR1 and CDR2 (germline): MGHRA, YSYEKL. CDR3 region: CASSQDPLGSAHEQYF. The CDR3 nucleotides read TGCGCCAGCAGCCAAGACCCCCTTGGGAGTGCCCACGAGCAGTACTTC.

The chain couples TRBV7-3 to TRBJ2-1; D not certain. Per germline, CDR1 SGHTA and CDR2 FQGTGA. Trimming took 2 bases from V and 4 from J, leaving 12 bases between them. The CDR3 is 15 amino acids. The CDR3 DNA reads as TGTGCCAGCAGCTTACGTGAGGCCCCATACAATGAGCAGTTCTTC. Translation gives CASSLREAPYNEQFF.

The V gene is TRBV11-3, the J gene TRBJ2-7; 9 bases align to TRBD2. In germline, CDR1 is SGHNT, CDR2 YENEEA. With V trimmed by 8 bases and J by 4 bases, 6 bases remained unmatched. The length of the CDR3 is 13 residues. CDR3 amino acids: CASGRSGSYEQYF. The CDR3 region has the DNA TGTGCCAGCGGACGTAGCGGGAGTTACGAGCAGTACTTC. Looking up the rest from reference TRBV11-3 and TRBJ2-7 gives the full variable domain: EAGVVQSPRYKIIEKKQPVAFWCNPISGHNTLYWYLQNLGQGPELLIRYENEEAVDDSQLPKDRFSAERLKGVDSTLKIQPAELGDSAVYLCASGRSGSYEQYFGPGTRLTVT.

CDR3 DNA sequence: TGTGCCAGCAGCGCGGGAGAGAGAGACAGGGACTGGGGGGACGAGCAGTACTTC. It specifies CASSAGERDRDWGDEQYF. The V and J genes are TRBV9 and TRBJ2-7; TRBD1 might be the D (7 bases). V shed 3 bases and J shed 5 bases, with 27 bases lying between them. The CDR3 loop spans 18 amino acids. The germline V gene has CDR1 SGDLS and CDR2 YYNGEE. The full variable domain, its missing parts supplied by reference TRBV9 and TRBJ2-7, is DSGVTQTPKHLITATGQRVTLRCSPRSGDLSVYWYQQSLDQGLQFLIQYYNGEERAKGNILERFSAQQFPDLHSELNLSSLELGDSALYFCASSAGERDRDWGDEQYFGPGTRLTVT.

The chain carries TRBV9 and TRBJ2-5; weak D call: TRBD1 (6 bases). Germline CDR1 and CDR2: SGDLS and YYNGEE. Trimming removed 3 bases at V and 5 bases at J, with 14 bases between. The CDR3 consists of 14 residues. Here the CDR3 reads CASSAGQPGETQYF. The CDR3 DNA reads TGTGCCAGCAGCGCGGGACAACCCGGGGAGACCCAGTACTTC. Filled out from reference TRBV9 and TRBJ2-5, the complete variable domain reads DSGVTQTPKHLITATGQRVTLRCSPRSGDLSVYWYQQSLDQGLQFLIQYYNGEERAKGNILERFSAQQFPDLHSELNLSSLELGDSALYFCASSAGQPGETQYFGPGTRLLVL.

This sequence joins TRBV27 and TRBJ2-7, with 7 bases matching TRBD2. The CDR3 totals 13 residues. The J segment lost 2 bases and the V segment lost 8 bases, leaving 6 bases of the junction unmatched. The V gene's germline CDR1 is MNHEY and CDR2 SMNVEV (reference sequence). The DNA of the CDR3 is TGTGCCAGCGCCCCGACTAGCACCTACGAGCAGTACTTC. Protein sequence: CASAPTSTYEQYF.

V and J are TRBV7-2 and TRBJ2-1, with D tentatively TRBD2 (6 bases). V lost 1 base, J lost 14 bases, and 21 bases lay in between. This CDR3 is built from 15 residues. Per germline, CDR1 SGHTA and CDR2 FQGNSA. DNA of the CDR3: TGTGCCAGCAGCTTAGATTGGGGTAGCGGAAGAGCCAAGTTCTTC. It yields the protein CASSLDWGSGRAKFF.

Here the CDR3 reads CASSLTSSGEQYF. CDR3 nucleotides: TGTGCCAGCAGTTTAACTTCTTCGGGTGAGCAGTACTTC. The chain employs TRBV12-3 or TRBV12-4 and TRBJ2-7; no clear D. The CDR3 length is 13 residues. Trimming stripped 2 bases from V and 7 bases from J, with 12 bases between.

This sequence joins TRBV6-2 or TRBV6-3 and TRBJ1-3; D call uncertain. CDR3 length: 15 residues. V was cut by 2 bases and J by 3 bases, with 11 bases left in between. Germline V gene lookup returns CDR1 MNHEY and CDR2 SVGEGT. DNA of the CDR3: TGTGCCAGCAGTTACGACCCCAGAGGTGGAAACACCATATATTTT. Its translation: CASSYDPRGGNTIYF.

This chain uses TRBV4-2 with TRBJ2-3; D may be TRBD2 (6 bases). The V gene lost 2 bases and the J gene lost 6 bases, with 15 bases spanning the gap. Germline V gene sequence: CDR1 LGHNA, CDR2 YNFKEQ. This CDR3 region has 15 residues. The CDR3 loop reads CASSQRGRSTDTQYF. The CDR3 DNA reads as TGTGCCAGCAGCCAACGGGGGAGATCCACGGATACGCAGTATTTT.

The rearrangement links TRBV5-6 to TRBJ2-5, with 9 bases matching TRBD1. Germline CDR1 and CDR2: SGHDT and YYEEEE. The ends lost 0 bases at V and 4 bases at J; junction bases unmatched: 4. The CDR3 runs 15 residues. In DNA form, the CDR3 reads TGTGCCAGCAGCTTGGCGGGACAGGGAGGAGAGACCCAGTACTTC. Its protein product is CASSLAGQGGETQYF.

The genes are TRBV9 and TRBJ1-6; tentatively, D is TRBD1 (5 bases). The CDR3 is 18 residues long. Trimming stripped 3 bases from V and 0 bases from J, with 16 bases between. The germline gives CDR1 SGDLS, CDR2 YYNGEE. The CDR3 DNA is TGTGCCAGCAGCGCTACCTACCGGGGGAGCTCCTATAATTCACCCCTCCACTTT. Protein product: CASSATYRGSSYNSPLHF. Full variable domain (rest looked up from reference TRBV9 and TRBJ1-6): DSGVTQTPKHLITATGQRVTLRCSPRSGDLSVYWYQQSLDQGLQFLIQYYNGEERAKGNILERFSAQQFPDLHSELNLSSLELGDSALYFCASSATYRGSSYNSPLHFGNGTRLTVT.

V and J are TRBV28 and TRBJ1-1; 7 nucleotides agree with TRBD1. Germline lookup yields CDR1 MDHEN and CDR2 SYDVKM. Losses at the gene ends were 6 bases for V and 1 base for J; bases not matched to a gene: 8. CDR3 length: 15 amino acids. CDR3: CASRGGQVWNTEAFF. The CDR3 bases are TGTGCCAGCAGGGGAGGACAGGTCTGGAACACTGAAGCTTTCTTT. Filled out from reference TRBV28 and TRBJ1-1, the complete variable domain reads DVKVTQSSRYLVKRTGEKVFLECVQDMDHENMFWYRQDPGLGLRLIYFSYDVKMKEKGDIPEGYSVSREKKERFSLILESASTNQTSMYLCASRGGQVWNTEAFFGQGTRLTVV.

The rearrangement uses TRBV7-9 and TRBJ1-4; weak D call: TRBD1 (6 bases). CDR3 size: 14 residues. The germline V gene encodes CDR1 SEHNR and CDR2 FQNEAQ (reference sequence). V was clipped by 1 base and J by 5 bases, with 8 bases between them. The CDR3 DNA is TGTGCCAGCAGCTTAGGGACAGTCAATGAAAAACTGTTTTTT. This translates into CASSLGTVNEKLFF. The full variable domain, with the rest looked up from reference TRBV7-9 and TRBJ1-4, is DTGVSQNPRHKITKRGQNVTFRCDPISEHNRLYWYRQTLGQGPEFLTYFQNEAQLEKSRLLSDRFSAERPKGSFSTLEIQRTEQGDSAMYLCASSLGTVNEKLFFGSGTQLSVL.

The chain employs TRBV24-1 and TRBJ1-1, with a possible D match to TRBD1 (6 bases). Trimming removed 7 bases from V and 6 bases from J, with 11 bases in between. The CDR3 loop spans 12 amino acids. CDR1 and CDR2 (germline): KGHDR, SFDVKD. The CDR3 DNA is TGTGCCACCAGACCACAGGGACCTGAAGCTTTCTTT. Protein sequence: CATRPQGPEAFF.

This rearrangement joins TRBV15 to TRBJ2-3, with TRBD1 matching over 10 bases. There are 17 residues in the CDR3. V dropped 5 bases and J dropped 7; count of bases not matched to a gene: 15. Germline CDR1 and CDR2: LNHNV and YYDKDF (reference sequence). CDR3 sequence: CATSRTIPGQGSYTQYF. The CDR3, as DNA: TGTGCCACCAGCCGAACGATACCGGGACAGGGGTCTTATACGCAGTATTTT.

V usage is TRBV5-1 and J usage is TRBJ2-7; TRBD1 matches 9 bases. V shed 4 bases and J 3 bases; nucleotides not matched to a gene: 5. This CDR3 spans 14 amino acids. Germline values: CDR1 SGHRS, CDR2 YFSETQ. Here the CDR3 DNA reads TGCGCCAGCAGCCCGGGACAGGGAAGCTACGAGCAGTACTTC. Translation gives CASSPGQGSYEQYF.

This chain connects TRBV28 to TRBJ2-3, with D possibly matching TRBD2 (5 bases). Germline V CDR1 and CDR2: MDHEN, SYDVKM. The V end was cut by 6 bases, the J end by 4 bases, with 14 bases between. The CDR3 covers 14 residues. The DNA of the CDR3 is TGTGCCAGCAGAGGCGAACGGGAATCAGATACGCAGTATTTT. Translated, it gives CASRGERESDTQYF.

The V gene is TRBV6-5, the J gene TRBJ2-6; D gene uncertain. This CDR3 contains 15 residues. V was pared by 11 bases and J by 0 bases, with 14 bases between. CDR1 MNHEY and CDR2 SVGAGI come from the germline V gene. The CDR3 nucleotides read TGTGCCTCCTCCATAACGGGCTCTGGGGCCAACGTCCTGACTTTC. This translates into CASSITGSGANVLTF.

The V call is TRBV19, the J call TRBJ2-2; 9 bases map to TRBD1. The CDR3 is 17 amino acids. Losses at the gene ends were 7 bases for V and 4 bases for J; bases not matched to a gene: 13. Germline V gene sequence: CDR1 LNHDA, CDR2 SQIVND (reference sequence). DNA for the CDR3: TGTGCCAGTACCCACCTTTCCTGGACAGGGGTCACCGGGGAGCTGTTTTTT. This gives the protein CASTHLSWTGVTGELFF.

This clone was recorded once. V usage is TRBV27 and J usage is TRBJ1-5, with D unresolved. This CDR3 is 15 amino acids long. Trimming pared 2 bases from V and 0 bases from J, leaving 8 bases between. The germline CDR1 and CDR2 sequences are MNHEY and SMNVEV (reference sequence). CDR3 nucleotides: TGTGCCAGCAGTTTAAAATCGTATAGCAATCAGCCCCAGCATTTT. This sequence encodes CASSLKSYSNQPQHF.